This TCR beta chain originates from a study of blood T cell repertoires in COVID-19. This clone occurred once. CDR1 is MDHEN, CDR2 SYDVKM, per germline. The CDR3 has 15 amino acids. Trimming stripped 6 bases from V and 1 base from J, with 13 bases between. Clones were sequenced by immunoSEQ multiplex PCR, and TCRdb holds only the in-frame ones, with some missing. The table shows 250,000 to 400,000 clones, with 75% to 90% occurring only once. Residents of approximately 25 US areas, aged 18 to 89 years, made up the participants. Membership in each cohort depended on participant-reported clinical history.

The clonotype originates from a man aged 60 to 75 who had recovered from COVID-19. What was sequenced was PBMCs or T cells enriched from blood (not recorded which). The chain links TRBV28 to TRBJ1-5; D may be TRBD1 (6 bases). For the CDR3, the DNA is TGTGCCAGCAGACGGACAGTTATCAGCAATCAGCCCCAGCATTTT. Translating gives CASRRTVISNQPQHF.